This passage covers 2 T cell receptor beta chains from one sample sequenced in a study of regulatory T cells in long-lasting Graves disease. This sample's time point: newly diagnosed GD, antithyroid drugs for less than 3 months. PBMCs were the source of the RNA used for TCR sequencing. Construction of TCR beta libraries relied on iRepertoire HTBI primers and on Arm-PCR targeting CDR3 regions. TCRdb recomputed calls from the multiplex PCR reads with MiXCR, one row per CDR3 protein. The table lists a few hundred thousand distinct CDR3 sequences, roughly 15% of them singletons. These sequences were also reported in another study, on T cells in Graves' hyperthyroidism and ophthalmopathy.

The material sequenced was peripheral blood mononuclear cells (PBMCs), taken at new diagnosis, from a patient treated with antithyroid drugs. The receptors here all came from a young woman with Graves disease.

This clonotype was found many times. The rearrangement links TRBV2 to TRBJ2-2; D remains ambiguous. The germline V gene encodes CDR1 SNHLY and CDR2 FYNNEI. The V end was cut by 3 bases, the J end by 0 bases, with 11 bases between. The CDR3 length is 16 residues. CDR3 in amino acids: CASSESRTANTGELFF. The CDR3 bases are TGTGCCAGCAGTGAGTCAAGAACAGCGAACACCGGGGAGCTGTTTTTT.

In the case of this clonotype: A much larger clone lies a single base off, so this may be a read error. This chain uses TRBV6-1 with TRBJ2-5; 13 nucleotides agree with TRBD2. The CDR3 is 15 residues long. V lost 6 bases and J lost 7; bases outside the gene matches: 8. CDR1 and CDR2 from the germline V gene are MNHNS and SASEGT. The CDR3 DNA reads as TGTGCCAGCAGGAGGACTAGCGGGAGTTGGGGGACCCAGTACTTC. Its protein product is CASRRTSGSWGTQYF.